This T cell receptor beta chain emerged from a study of blood T cell repertoires in COVID-19. Clones were sequenced by immunoSEQ multiplex PCR, and TCRdb holds only the in-frame ones, with some missing. This table has some 50,000 clones, about 83% appearing once. CDR1 is SGHTA, CDR2 FQGNSA, per germline. The length of the CDR3 is 15 residues. Trimming removed 6 bases from V and 3 bases from J; junction bases left unmatched: 6. Sequencing input: peripheral blood. The chain uses TRBV7-2 and TRBJ2-2; 8 bases agree with TRBD2. The TCR comes from a woman older than 75 with acute or convalescent COVID-19. CDR3 sequence (DNA): TGTGCCAGCAGGTCCGGGACTAGACACACCGGGGAGCTGTTTTTT. Amino acids: CASRSGTRHTGELFF. Combining the CDR3 with reference TRBV7-2 and TRBJ2-2 gives the whole variable domain GAGVSQSPSNKVTEKGKDVELRCDPISGHTALYWYRQSLGQGLEFLIYFQGNSAPDKSGLPSDRFSAERTGGSVSTLTIQRTQQEDSAVYLCASRSGTRHTGELFFGEGSRLTVL.